The 20 T cell receptor beta chains in this list originate from one sample, sequenced in a study of cytotoxic CD8 clonotypes in ibrutinib-treated CLL (dated by TCRdb to the early 2020s). Library prep was done by the immunoSEQ multiplex PCR assay. Here the immuneACCESS table is served through TCRdb, limited to in-frame sequences with V and J called. Missing clones are a known gap in these copies; in checked studies unresolved V genes cover under half, and the rest lacks a known reason. The sample table records 58,000 or so clones; less than 75% of these occur just once. Jointly, the top ten make up under 15% of the sample. The intended sense of this specimen's time point label: about a year on ibrutinib. The sample here was PBMCs, taken after 12 months of ibrutinib treatment. These receptors all come from a human donor with chronic lymphocytic leukemia.

The chain employs TRBV15 and TRBJ1-5, with 7 bases aligning to TRBD1. CDR1 is LNHNV, CDR2 YYDKDF, per germline (reference sequence). With 3 bases clipped from V and 2 bases from J, the junction kept 7 bases outside the gene matches. The CDR3 loop spans 16 amino acids. Here the CDR3 DNA reads TGTGCCACCAGCAGCTCAACAGGGGTCGGCAATCAGCCCCAGCATTTT. It specifies CATSSSTGVGNQPQHF.

The sample holds many counts of this clone. The chain carries TRBV6-1 and TRBJ1-6, with D maybe TRBD1 (5 bases). Germline V gene data show CDR1 as MNHNS and CDR2 as SASEGT. CDR3 length: 15 residues. The V and J ends lost 5 bases and 10 bases respectively, with 18 bases between them. CDR3 nucleotides: TGTGCCAGCAGTCCTCAGACAGTGGGGTACTCACCCCTCCACTTT. Amino acids: CASSPQTVGYSPLHF.

This clone appeared many times. This rearrangement joins TRBV7-9 to TRBJ1-2; no clear D gene. The CDR3 sequence is 16 residues long. Germline V gives CDR1 SEHNR, CDR2 FQNEAQ (reference sequence). Trimming took 2 bases from V and 0 from J, leaving 13 bases between them. The CDR3 region is CASSLNTVLANYGYTF. The CDR3 DNA is TGTGCCAGCAGCTTAAATACAGTCCTAGCTAACTATGGCTACACCTTC. The entire variable domain, with the rest obtained from reference TRBV7-9 and TRBJ1-2, is as follows: DTGVSQNPRHKITKRGQNVTFRCDPISEHNRLYWYRQTLGQGPEFLTYFQNEAQLEKSRLLSDRFSAERPKGSFSTLEIQRTEQGDSAMYLCASSLNTVLANYGYTFGSGTRLTVV.

The chain combines TRBV6-1 with TRBJ2-1; 7 nucleotides match TRBD2. J gave up 15 bases and V 8 bases, and 10 bases lay outside the gene matches. Germline CDR1 reads MNHNS; CDR2 reads SASEGT. CDR3 size: 11 residues. The DNA for the CDR3 is TGTGCCAGCTCTACTCCGGGACTACGGTTCTTC. Its translation: CASSTPGLRFF.

This clone was detected a few times. At one end, the junction sequence differs from germline, possibly due to a read error. This chain joins TRBV5-1 and TRBJ2-7, with D perhaps TRBD1 or TRBD2 (5 bases each). Germline CDR1 reads SGHRS; CDR2 reads YFSETQ. CDR3 length equals 13 residues. The CDR3 here is CASSLGVSYEQYF. DNA for the CDR3: TGTGCCAGCAGCTTGGGGGTTTCTTACGAGCAGTACTTC.

The chain joins TRBV29-1 to TRBJ2-5; D gene ambiguous. Trimming removed 3 bases at V and 7 bases at J, with 21 bases between. Germline CDR1 reads SQVTM; CDR2 reads ANQGSEA. This CDR3 is 15 amino acids long. The CDR3 region has the DNA TGCAGCGTTGAGACGCCCTCGTCGTTGAAAGGGACCCAGTACTTC. Protein: CSVETPSSLKGTQYF.

This sequence joins TRBV2 and TRBJ2-5; 15 bases match TRBD2. Germline V lookup: CDR1 SNHLY, CDR2 FYNNEI. The J segment lost 2 bases and the V segment lost 6 bases, leaving 7 bases of the junction unmatched. The CDR3 totals 17 residues. The CDR3 spells CASSGTSGRNWQETQYF. For the CDR3, the DNA is TGTGCCAGCAGCGGGACTAGCGGGAGGAATTGGCAAGAGACCCAGTACTTC.

This clone was recorded at least ten times. V gene TRBV6-1 combines with J gene TRBJ1-1, with D possibly TRBD1 on 5 matching bases. Germline V gene data show CDR1 as MNHNS and CDR2 as SASEGT. The CDR3 has 13 amino acids. V lost 4 bases and J lost 8, with 14 bases in between. CDR3: CASSALRGGEAFF. CDR3 nucleotide sequence: TGTGCCAGCAGTGCTCTGAGGGGAGGCGAAGCTTTCTTT.

The chain links TRBV18 to TRBJ2-1, with 8 bases that match TRBD2. The CDR3 sequence is 15 residues long. The germline gives CDR1 KGHSH, CDR2 LQKENI. Losses at the gene ends were 5 bases for V and 1 base for J; bases not matched to a gene: 4. This CDR3 reads CASSVAGTSYNEQFF. The CDR3, as DNA: TGTGCCAGCTCAGTAGCGGGGACTTCCTACAATGAGCAGTTCTTC.

This clone was observed many times. The J gene is TRBJ2-2, the V gene TRBV28, with TRBD1 matching over 7 bases. Per the germline V gene, CDR1 is MDHEN and CDR2 is SYDVKM. Trimming at V came to 5 bases and at J to 0 bases, leaving 3 bases not matched to a gene. The CDR3 spans 15 residues. The CDR3 sequence: CASSRDRANTGELFF. In DNA, the CDR3 is TGTGCCAGCAGTCGAGACAGGGCGAACACCGGGGAGCTGTTTTTT. The entire variable domain, with the rest obtained from reference TRBV28 and TRBJ2-2, is as follows: DVKVTQSSRYLVKRTGEKVFLECVQDMDHENMFWYRQDPGLGLRLIYFSYDVKMKEKGDIPEGYSVSREKKERFSLILESASTNQTSMYLCASSRDRANTGELFFGEGSRLTVL.

This clone was picked up a small number of times. CDR3 in DNA: TGTGCCAGCAGTTTACGAGCGGGAGGCGCCGGGGAGCTGTTTTTT. This sequence encodes CASSLRAGGAGELFF. The V call is TRBV2, the J call TRBJ2-2, with TRBD2 matching 9 bases. Germline V gene sequence: CDR1 SNHLY, CDR2 FYNNEI. The V segment lost 5 bases and the J segment 6 bases; nucleotides outside the gene matches: 7. CDR3 length: 15 residues. Complete variable domain (other parts from reference TRBV2 and TRBJ2-2): EPEVTQTPSHQVTQMGQEVILRCVPISNHLYFYWYRQILGQKVEFLVSFYNNEISEKSEIFDDQFSVERPDGSNFTLKIRSTKLEDSAMYFCASSLRAGGAGELFFGEGSRLTVL.

This clone was observed a handful of times. This chain links TRBV9 with TRBJ2-1; D perhaps matches TRBD2 (6 bases). V shed 1 base and J shed 9 bases, with 11 bases lying between them. Looked up from germline, CDR1 is SGDLS and CDR2 is YYNGEE. The CDR3 is made up of 13 amino acids. CDR3: CASSVSMEGEQFF. CDR3 bases: TGTGCCAGCAGCGTAAGTATGGAGGGTGAGCAGTTCTTC.

A few counts support this clone. The rearrangement joins TRBV9 to TRBJ2-7, with 9 bases lining up with TRBD1. V was pared by 4 bases and J by 9 bases, with 14 bases of the junction left unmatched. The CDR3 is 15 residues long. Germline CDR1 is SGDLS and CDR2 is YYNGEE. CDR3: CASSPGTGFKCGQYV. CDR3 bases: TGTGCCAGCAGCCCCGGGACAGGGTTTAAGTGCGGGCAGTACGTC.

This chain uses TRBV5-1 with TRBJ1-4; D not resolved. CDR1 and CDR2 from the germline V gene are SGHRS and YFSETQ. V lost 0 bases to trimming and J lost 8 bases, with 11 bases between them. This CDR3 region has 14 residues. The CDR3: CASSLGGIWEKLFF. The CDR3 coding sequence is TGCGCCAGCAGCTTGGGAGGGATTTGGGAAAAACTGTTTTTT.

The chain uses TRBV21-1 and TRBJ2-7; no check of the table's D call, TRBD1, against the DNA was made. TRBV21-1 is reported as a pseudogene. CDR3 length: 11 amino acids. For the CDR3, the DNA is TGTGCCAGCAGCAAAGCGCTGGACAGGCACTTC. Translation: CASSKALDRHF.

The chain joins TRBV13 to TRBJ2-3; D not resolved. CDR1 is PRHDT and CDR2 is FYEKMQ in the germline V gene (reference sequence). The CDR3 length is 14 residues. V dropped 3 bases and J dropped 0 bases, with 7 bases sitting between them. The CDR3 DNA reads as TGTGCCAGCAGCTTCCGCGAGAGCACAGATACGCAGTATTTT. It encodes CASSFRESTDTQYF.

The chain recombines TRBV11-2 with TRBJ2-1; tentatively, D is TRBD1 (6 bases). V lost 6 bases, J lost 3 bases, and 15 bases lay in between. Germline CDR1 is SGHAT and CDR2 is FQNNGV. CDR3 length equals 15 residues. CDR3 amino acids: CASSPGHNNYNEQFF. The CDR3 DNA is TGTGCCAGCAGTCCGGGACACAATAACTACAATGAGCAGTTCTTC.

The chain has TRBV18 and TRBJ2-1; TRBD2 aligns across 10 bases. The germline gives CDR1 KGHSH, CDR2 LQKENI. V shed 6 bases, J shed 5 bases, and the junction held 4 bases outside the gene matches. The CDR3 sequence is 14 residues long. The CDR3 is CASSVLAGDNEQFF. The CDR3 coding sequence is TGTGCCAGCTCGGTCCTAGCGGGGGACAATGAGCAGTTCTTC.

The chain joins TRBV10-3 to TRBJ1-2; 10 bases line up with TRBD1. The V gene end was trimmed by 4 bases and the J gene end by 2 bases; junction bases not matched to a gene: 7. This CDR3 region has 16 residues. Germline CDR1 ENHRY, CDR2 SYGVKD. Here the CDR3 DNA reads TGTGCCATCAGTGGGGGACAGGGGAGCTCGAACTATGGCTACACCTTC. Protein: CAISGGQGSSNYGYTF.

In its sample, this clone was seen a few times. V gene TRBV7-9 combines with J gene TRBJ1-1; D is unresolved. The CDR3 spans 12 residues. Trimming left V 1 base short and J 7 bases short, with 7 bases between. CDR1 and CDR2 from the germline V gene are SEHNR and FQNEAQ (reference sequence). This CDR3 is CASSLEPDEAFF. CDR3 bases: TGTGCCAGCAGCTTAGAGCCCGATGAAGCTTTCTTT.